These 6 T cell receptor beta chains were all obtained from the same sample, sequenced in a study of T cells in localized non-small cell lung cancer. Some clones are missing from TCRdb's copy, which holds only in-frame ones; the method was immunoSEQ multiplex PCR. Altogether about 46,000 clones are present, around 81% being singletons, with the ten largest covering 17%. This sample comprised peripheral blood mononuclear cells, obtained before any cancer treatment. The receptor set was obtained from a man between 35 and 75 years old with stage III lung adenocarcinoma.

The chain employs TRBV19 and TRBJ2-1, with D possibly TRBD1 on 6 matching bases. CDR1 is LNHDA, CDR2 SQIVND, per germline (reference sequence). The CDR3 contains 14 residues. V gave up 3 bases and J gave up 2 bases, with 8 bases separating them. The DNA of the CDR3 is TGTGCCAGTAGTATCACAGGGACCTACAATGAGCAGTTCTTC. This sequence encodes CASSITGTYNEQFF.

The chain joins TRBV9 to TRBJ2-5; TRBD1 matches 7 bases. CDR3 length: 16 amino acids. V was clipped by 0 bases and J by 1 base; unmatched bases: 6. Looked up from germline, CDR1 is SGDLS and CDR2 is YYNGEE. The CDR3, as DNA: TGTGCCAGCAGCGTAGCGCCCTGGACAGGCCAAGAGACCCAGTACTTC. Encoded protein: CASSVAPWTGQETQYF.

The gene calls are TRBV18 and TRBJ1-1, with D unclear. The CDR3 totals 13 residues. V shed 6 bases and J shed 4 bases, with 12 bases lying between them. CDR1 is KGHSH, CDR2 LQKENI, per germline. The CDR3 loop is CASSAQPSTEAFF. CDR3 coding DNA: TGTGCCAGCTCGGCGCAGCCGAGCACTGAAGCTTTCTTT.

CDR3 amino acids: CASSGGPANYGYTF. Written as DNA, the CDR3 is TGTGCCAGTTCAGGCGGCCCAGCTAACTATGGCTACACCTTC. The chain has TRBV27 and TRBJ1-2; no definite D call. Trimming removed 9 bases from V and 0 bases from J, with 14 bases in between. The CDR3 extends over 14 amino acids. CDR1 MNHEY and CDR2 SMNVEV come from the germline V gene (reference sequence).

DNA for the CDR3: TGTGCCTGGAGTATCCACAACTATGGCTACACCTTC. This translates into CAWSIHNYGYTF. This chain joins TRBV30 and TRBJ1-2; D call uncertain. Trimming left V 2 bases short and J 2 bases short, with 6 bases between. The CDR3 has 12 residues. Per germline, CDR1 GTSNPN and CDR2 SVGIG (reference sequence).

This clone was found a few times. The chain joins TRBV30 to TRBJ2-7; 9 bases map to TRBD1. CDR1 is GTSNPN and CDR2 is SVGIG in the germline V gene (reference sequence). V trimming: 1 base; J trimming: 3 bases; junction bases outside the gene matches: 1. The length of the CDR3 is 13 residues. The CDR3: CAWSEGQGYEQYF. The CDR3 DNA reads as TGTGCCTGGAGTGAGGGACAGGGCTACGAGCAGTACTTC. The full variable domain, rest sourced from reference TRBV30 and TRBJ2-7, is SQTIHQWPATLVQPVGSPLSLECTVEGTSNPNLYWYRQAAGRGLQLLFYSVGIGQISSEVPQNLSASRPQDRQFILSSKKLLLSDSGFYLCAWSEGQGYEQYFGPGTRLTVT.